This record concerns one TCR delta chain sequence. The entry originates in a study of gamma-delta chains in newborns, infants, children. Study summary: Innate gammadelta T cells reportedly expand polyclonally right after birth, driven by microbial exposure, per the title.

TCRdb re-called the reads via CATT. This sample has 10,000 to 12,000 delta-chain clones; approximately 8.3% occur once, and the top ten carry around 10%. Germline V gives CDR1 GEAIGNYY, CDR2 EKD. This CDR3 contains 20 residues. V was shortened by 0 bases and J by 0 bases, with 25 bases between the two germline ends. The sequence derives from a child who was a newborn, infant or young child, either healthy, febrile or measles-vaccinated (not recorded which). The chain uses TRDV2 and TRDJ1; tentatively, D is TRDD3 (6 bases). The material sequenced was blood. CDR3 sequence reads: CACDTVIGGGDPRYTDKLIF. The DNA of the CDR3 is TGTGCCTGTGACACCGTAATCGGGGGAGGCGATCCGAGGTACACCGATAAACTCATCTTT.